This TCR beta chain was observed in a study of T cells after yellow fever vaccination. Whole-study context: Preparation of fractions with low cell numbers was performed using SMART-Seq v4 Ultra Low Input.

Study outcomes and limitations: Weaker, the secondary response had a peak occurring faster, on day 5 versus 15. Primary-vaccination clones mostly resurfaced post-booster (about 95% CD4, about 87% CD8).

V dropped 0 bases and J dropped 7; count of bases not matched to a gene: 7. Germline V lookup: CDR1 MGHRA, CDR2 YSYEKL. The CDR3 is made up of 15 amino acids. Ten or more counts support this clonotype. Its cognate antigen is unknown. Synthesis of TCR cDNA relied on 5'RACE template switching, which attached a universal primer site and UMIs. MiXCR, run by TCRdb on the 5' RACE reads, gives a single entry per CDR3 protein. The sample includes about 320,000 distinct CDR3 sequences, around a tenth of them seen just once. The clonotype comes from a man aged 18 to 35 who received the YFV17D yellow fever vaccine. The chain couples TRBV4-1 to TRBJ2-7; 9 bases align to TRBD2. Material: CD4+ T cells sorted from PBMCs, obtained 45 days after the yellow fever booster vaccination. The CDR3 nucleotides read TGCGCCAGCAGCCAAGATCCCCTAGCGGGGCGGGAGCAGTACGTC. It yields the protein CASSQDPLAGREQYV.